This T cell receptor (beta chain) was identified during a study of T cell changes during pregnancy in multiple sclerosis. This CDR3 comprises 14 residues. Germline V gene lookup returns CDR1 MNHEY and CDR2 SMNVEV (reference sequence). Trimming took 6 bases from V and 5 from J; bases not matched to a gene: 8. Sequenced by immunoSEQ multiplex PCR; TCRdb stores in-frame clones only, minus some. The sample lists 25,000 to 35,000 clones; roughly 90% were seen once. The chain recombines TRBV27 with TRBJ2-5; 8 positions match TRBD2. The receptor comes from a female donor in good health, enrolled as a control in a pregnancy study. Sequences were derived from CD4+ T cells from peripheral blood mononuclear cells, sampled in the third trimester of pregnancy. CDR3 in amino acids: CASSPAAGVETQYF. CDR3 in DNA: TGTGCCAGCAGCCCGGCAGCGGGGGTCGAGACCCAGTACTTC.